The 29 T cell receptor beta chains listed next were all sequenced from one sample in a study of regulatory T cells in long-lasting Graves disease (dated by TCRdb to 2020 to 2022). The time point label, read with the paper, signifies: newly diagnosed GD, antithyroid drugs for less than 3 months. For both TCR sequencing and RNA sequencing, RNA was extracted from PBMCs in TRIzol. The method behind the library was multiplex PCR. Sequenced on an Illumina HiSeq 4000. iRepertoire HTBI primers and Arm-PCR amplification of CDR3 regions were used to construct TCR beta libraries. TCRdb took the public reads, trimmed them with fastp at Q25, ran MiXCR for clone calling and kept in-frame beta chains. Rows are combined by CDR3 protein, so each entry shows the most common genes and DNA. Present in this sample are roughly 520,000 distinct CDR3 sequences, around 11% of which were seen just once. The top ten clonotypes cover around 9.3% of the sample.

This sample also appeared in a second study, on T cells in Graves' hyperthyroidism and ophthalmopathy.

The material was peripheral blood mononuclear cells (PBMCs), obtained at new diagnosis, from a patient treated with antithyroid drugs. The receptors were sampled from a woman aged 25 to 39 with Graves disease. Donor details come from another sample of the same person, matched by shared clones.

This clonotype was counted only a few times. The chain employs TRBV19 and TRBJ2-5; D tentatively reads TRBD1 or TRBD2 (6 bases each). The CDR3 is 14 residues long. From germline, CDR1 is LNHDA and CDR2 SQIVND (reference sequence). V lost 5 bases, J lost 4 bases, and 14 bases lay in between. Here the CDR3 DNA reads TGTGCCAGTAGTGAGAATGGGGGGCTAGAGACCCAGTACTTC. Its translation is CASSENGGLETQYF.

This clonotype has more than one count but fewer than ten. This may stem from a read error, because a much larger clone lies one nucleotide away. This rearrangement joins TRBV20-1 to TRBJ2-3, with 7 positions matching TRBD2. Trimming took 3 bases from V and 4 from J; bases not matched to a gene: 13. CDR3 length equals 16 residues. Germline values: CDR1 DFQATT, CDR2 SNEGSKA (reference sequence). The CDR3 here is CSASPSGTKYADTQYF. The CDR3 DNA is TGCAGTGCTAGTCCTAGCGGAACTAAATACGCAGATACGCAGTATTTT.

V is TRBV15 and J is TRBJ1-1, with 9 bases aligning to TRBD1. The CDR3 runs to 12 residues. The germline gives CDR1 LNHNV, CDR2 YYDKDF (reference sequence). Trimming took 8 bases from V and 4 from J; bases not matched to a gene: 2. As DNA, the CDR3 is TGTGCCACCGGGACAGGGCTCACTGAAGCTTTCTTT. Its protein product is CATGTGLTEAFF.

There are many counts of this clonotype. The rearrangement links TRBV18 to TRBJ1-2, with D unclear. In germline, CDR1 is KGHSH, CDR2 LQKENI. The ends were cut back, 3 bases at V and 4 bases at J, with 9 bases in the middle. The CDR3 totals 13 residues. In DNA form, the CDR3 reads TGTGCCAGCTCACCCCCGGGAATCTATGGCTACACCTTC. The encoded protein is CASSPPGIYGYTF.

This clonotype has a count of ten or more. V gene TRBV18 combines with J gene TRBJ2-7, with 7 bases fitting TRBD2. This CDR3 region has 15 residues. V dropped 2 bases and J dropped 9; count of bases not matched to a gene: 13. CDR1 is KGHSH and CDR2 is LQKENI in the germline V gene. CDR3 DNA sequence: TGTGCCAGCTCACCAACGGGACTACATCCCGACCTGCAGTACTTC. As protein: CASSPTGLHPDLQYF.

This clonotype was detected ten times or more. The chain employs TRBV15 and TRBJ1-1, with 7 bases matching TRBD1. The CDR3 loop spans 14 amino acids. V dropped 3 bases and J dropped 4; count of bases not matched to a gene: 5. CDR1 and CDR2 (germline): LNHNV, YYDKDF (reference sequence). CDR3 amino acids: CATSRNQGGTEAFF. CDR3 bases: TGTGCCACCAGCAGGAACCAGGGGGGCACTGAAGCTTTCTTT.

This clonotype came up many times. The chain employs TRBV12-3 or TRBV12-4 and TRBJ2-5; D is perhaps TRBD1 (5 bases). V was cut by 5 bases and J by 5 bases, with 12 bases left in between. The CDR3 has 13 residues. This CDR3 is CASSRNRWETQYF. The CDR3 DNA reads as TGTGCCAGCAGTCGCAACAGGTGGGAGACCCAGTACTTC.

This clonotype was counted only a few times. DNA of the CDR3: TGTGCCACCAGTGATCCTCGACAGGGGGCAGATACGCAGTATTTT. Translated, it gives CATSDPRQGADTQYF. The chain has TRBV24-1 and TRBJ2-3; TRBD1 matches at 9 bases. The CDR3 loop spans 15 amino acids. The V and J ends lost 3 bases and 4 bases, in that order; junction bases with no gene match: 4. The germline V gene encodes CDR1 KGHDR and CDR2 SFDVKD.

This clonotype showed up many times. The rearrangement links TRBV11-1 to TRBJ1-1; D not resolved. The germline gives CDR1 SGHAT, CDR2 FQDESV (reference sequence). The CDR3 is 12 amino acids. Between the trimmed V and J ends, which lost 5 bases and 8 bases, there was a span of 12 bases. CDR3 in DNA: TGTGCCAGCAGCACAGTGGAGGACGAAGCTTTCTTT. Encoded protein: CASSTVEDEAFF.

The chain uses TRBV5-8 and TRBJ2-5; no clear D. Germline-derived CDR1 and CDR2 are SGHTS and YDEGEE. Trimming took off 3 bases at V and 0 bases at J, with 9 bases between the two ends. This CDR3 comprises 14 residues. The CDR3 here is CASSSREYQETQYF. In nucleotides, the CDR3 is TGTGCCAGCAGCTCCAGAGAGTACCAAGAGACCCAGTACTTC.

At least ten counts were recorded for this clonotype. The rearrangement joins TRBV11-1 to TRBJ1-1; unclear D gene. V lost 2 bases and J lost 1, with 11 bases in between. The V gene's germline CDR1 is SGHAT and CDR2 FQDESV (reference sequence). The CDR3 is made up of 15 amino acids. CDR3 region: CASSLPRWGNTEAFF. CDR3 coding DNA: TGTGCCAGCAGCTTACCCAGGTGGGGGAACACTGAAGCTTTCTTT.

This clonotype was seen many times. V usage is TRBV12-3 or TRBV12-4 and J usage is TRBJ2-2, with D tentatively TRBD2 (6 bases). The CDR3 covers 13 residues. V lost 3 bases and J lost 6, with 8 bases in between. The CDR3 region is CASSFPGAGELFF. DNA of the CDR3: TGTGCCAGCAGTTTTCCGGGAGCCGGGGAGCTGTTTTTT.

This clonotype appeared many times. This chain connects TRBV11-2 to TRBJ1-2; 10 bases are a match to TRBD1. CDR3 length equals 16 residues. The J segment lost 4 bases and the V segment lost 0 bases, leaving 5 bases of the junction unmatched. Looked up from germline, CDR1 is SGHAT and CDR2 is FQNNGV. The CDR3 sequence: CASSLDGTGVSYGYTF. CDR3 bases: TGTGCCAGCAGCTTAGATGGGACAGGGGTCTCCTATGGCTACACCTTC.

Many counts were recorded for this clonotype. CDR3 loop: CASRTSGIHNEQFF. The CDR3 nucleotides are TGTGCCAGCCGAACTAGCGGGATACACAATGAGCAGTTCTTC. The rearrangement uses TRBV27 and TRBJ2-1, with 10 positions matching TRBD2. This CDR3 contains 14 residues. V was pared by 8 bases and J by 5 bases, with 6 bases of the junction left unmatched. Germline lookup yields CDR1 MNHEY and CDR2 SMNVEV (reference sequence).

This clonotype was found many times. A junction end diverges from the germline sequence, so it may reflect a read error. V and J are TRBV7-9 and TRBJ2-2, with 9 bases that match TRBD2. The germline V gene has CDR1 SEHNR and CDR2 FQNEAQ (reference sequence). This CDR3 has 15 residues. The CDR3 reads CASSLAGAHTGELFF. The CDR3 region has the DNA TGTGCCAGCAGTTTAGCGGGGGCGCACACCGGGGAGCTGTTTTTT.

This clonotype came up many times. The chain carries TRBV6-9 and TRBJ2-7; possibly TRBD2 for D (5 bases). V was trimmed by 3 bases and J by 4 bases, leaving 16 bases between them. CDR1 MNHGY and CDR2 SVAAGI come from the germline V gene. CDR3 size: 15 residues. CDR3 in amino acids: CASSYTSGLGYEQYF. CDR3 DNA: TGTGCCAGCAGTTACACGTCGGGGTTGGGGTACGAGCAGTACTTC.

V usage is TRBV7-3 and J usage is TRBJ2-7, with 7 bases that match TRBD2. Germline assignment: CDR1 SGHTA and CDR2 FQGTGA. This CDR3 has 15 residues. V shed 4 bases and J 7 bases; nucleotides not matched to a gene: 13. The CDR3 nucleotides read TGTGCCAGCAGCTCCGGATTGGGGGACTACAATGAGCAGTACTTC. Protein: CASSSGLGDYNEQYF.

This clonotype was detected only a few times. The rearrangement joins TRBV27 to TRBJ2-1, with 10 bases identical to TRBD2. Trimming removed 3 bases from V and 2 bases from J; junction bases left unmatched: 7. The length of the CDR3 is 17 residues. The germline V gene has CDR1 MNHEY and CDR2 SMNVEV (reference sequence). CDR3 DNA: TGTGCCAGCAGTTTGCAACTAGCGGGAACAACCTACAATGAGCAGTTCTTC. Residues: CASSLQLAGTTYNEQFF.

This clonotype was observed at least ten times. V usage is TRBV18 and J usage is TRBJ2-3; possibly TRBD2 for D (5 bases). Germline CDR1 and CDR2: KGHSH and LQKENI. The ends were cut back, 0 bases at V and 6 bases at J, with 16 bases in the middle. The CDR3 contains 16 residues. CDR3 sequence (DNA): TGTGCCAGCTCACCACCGAGGGCGGAAGATTGGGATACGCAGTATTTT. The encoded protein is CASSPPRAEDWDTQYF.

This clonotype occurred many times. The chain employs TRBV2 and TRBJ2-6; maybe TRBD2 (5 bases). The V gene's germline CDR1 is SNHLY and CDR2 FYNNEI. V was shortened by 8 bases and J by 3 bases, with 23 bases between the two germline ends. The CDR3 runs to 18 residues. Here the CDR3 reads CASSLRRGIRSGANVLTF. CDR3 nucleotide sequence: TGTGCCAGCTCGCTCCGACGGGGTATTAGAAGTGGGGCCAACGTCCTGACTTTC.

This clonotype occurred many times. The chain uses TRBV12-3 or TRBV12-4 and TRBJ1-1; D not certain. The CDR3 extends over 12 amino acids. V was clipped by 0 bases and J by 8 bases, with 7 bases between them. The CDR3 loop is CASSLARWEAFF. In DNA, the CDR3 is TGTGCCAGCAGTTTAGCGCGGTGGGAAGCTTTCTTT.

This clonotype was seen ten or more times. The rearrangement uses TRBV7-9 and TRBJ2-5, with 7 nucleotides matching TRBD1. This CDR3 spans 11 amino acids. Trimming at V came to 5 bases and at J to 9 bases, leaving 3 bases not matched to a gene. The germline CDR1 and CDR2 sequences are SEHNR and FQNEAQ (reference sequence). CDR3 nucleotides: TGTGCCAGCAGCGCCCAGGGGGCCCAGTACTTC. This codes for CASSAQGAQYF.

V usage is TRBV4-3 and J usage is TRBJ1-2; TRBD1 might be the D (5 bases). The ends were cut back, 0 bases at V and 4 bases at J, with 12 bases in the middle. This CDR3 contains 15 residues. CDR1 LGHNA and CDR2 YSLEER come from the germline V gene. The CDR3: CASSQDWDGLYGYTF. CDR3 nucleotides: TGCGCCAGCAGCCAAGATTGGGACGGACTCTATGGCTACACCTTC.

This chain uses TRBV25-1 with TRBJ2-7, with 7 bases fitting TRBD1. The CDR3 runs 15 residues. The germline gives CDR1 MGHDK, CDR2 SYGVNS. The J segment lost 5 bases and the V segment lost 6 bases, leaving 13 bases of the junction unmatched. CDR3 sequence (DNA): TGTGCCAGCAGCCCCCGGACAGGTCGATTAAACGAGCAGTACTTC. This encodes CASSPRTGRLNEQYF.

This clonotype was seen many times. This chain connects TRBV12-3 or TRBV12-4 to TRBJ2-1; D remains unclear. The CDR3 totals 12 residues. V lost 5 bases and J 6 bases, leaving 8 bases between the germline ends. In nucleotides, the CDR3 is TGTGCCAGCAGTCATACAGTCAATGAGCAGTTCTTC. Residues: CASSHTVNEQFF.

This clonotype was counted a few times. The V call is TRBV7-8, the J call TRBJ1-2; D perhaps matches TRBD1 (6 bases). The CDR3 spans 16 residues. With 5 bases removed from V and 7 bases from J, the gap between germline ends came to 23 bases. The germline CDR1 and CDR2 sequences are SGHVS and FQNEAQ. The CDR3 bases are TGTGCCAGCAGCCCAATGAGAGTCCCAGGGGAGATTGGCTACACCTTC. Translation gives CASSPMRVPGEIGYTF. Looking up the rest from reference TRBV7-8 and TRBJ1-2 gives the full variable domain: GAGVSQSPRYKVAKRGQDVALRCDPISGHVSLFWYQQALGQGPEFLTYFQNEAQLDKSGLPSDRFFAERPEGSVSTLKIQRTQQEDSAVYLCASSPMRVPGEIGYTFGSGTRLTVV.

This clonotype was picked up many times. The chain carries TRBV20-1 and TRBJ2-5; D remains ambiguous. CDR3 length: 13 amino acids. The V gene's germline CDR1 is DFQATT and CDR2 SNEGSKA (reference sequence). With 5 bases removed from V and 4 bases from J, the gap between germline ends came to 14 bases. As DNA, the CDR3 is TGCAGTGCTCCAGTCGTAGCAGGAGAGACCCAGTACTTC. Its protein is CSAPVVAGETQYF.

This clonotype was seen many times. The CDR3 DNA is TGCAGCGTCGGCGGAGGCATGAACACTGAAGCTTTCTTT. Protein sequence: CSVGGGMNTEAFF. The genes are TRBV29-1 and TRBJ1-1; no reliable D call. V lost 6 bases, J lost 0 bases, and 11 bases lay in between. The CDR3 sequence is 13 residues long. Germline CDR1 is SQVTM and CDR2 is ANQGSEA.

As for this clonotype: A much larger clonotype is one base distant, so this may be a read error. The rearrangement joins TRBV29-1 to TRBJ1-2; 7 bases agree with TRBD1. Germline V gene lookup returns CDR1 SQVTM and CDR2 ANQGSEA. The CDR3 length is 12 residues. V gave up 1 base and J gave up 10 bases; unmatched junction bases: 6. The CDR3 coding sequence is TGCAGCGTTGAAGGACAGGGAGGGGACTACACCTTC. It specifies CSVEGQGGDYTF.